This T cell receptor beta chain was identified in a study of blood T cells in healthy people across ages. The study's findings and limits: Total diversity from one million sequenced T cells was likely underestimated.

There are a few counts of this clonotype. Its target is not known. Healthy individuals of Caucasian origin from Russia, aged roughly 6 to 95, served as donors. Through a sample-barcoded 5' primer and a J-beta primer mix, a second PCR was run for roughly 7 to 11 cycles. TCRdb re-called the 5' RACE reads with MiXCR, one entry per CDR3 protein. The sample lists some 890,000 distinct CDR3 sequences; just under 30% were seen once. This CDR3 region has 12 residues. Germline CDR1 is SEHNR and CDR2 is FQNEAQ (reference sequence). Trimming shortened V by 5 bases and J by 7 bases, and 9 bases separated the two germline ends. Another study also made use of these data, one on T cells of mothers and their children. That source notes: The study found slightly higher but non-significant overlap in related versus unrelated mother-child pairs.

The V gene is TRBV7-9, the J gene TRBJ2-1; D remains unclear. The receptor was isolated from a woman in her forties in good health. The sequenced material came from blood. DNA of the CDR3: TGTGCCAGCAGCCTTACTATGAATGAGCAGTTCTTC. Amino acids: CASSLTMNEQFF.